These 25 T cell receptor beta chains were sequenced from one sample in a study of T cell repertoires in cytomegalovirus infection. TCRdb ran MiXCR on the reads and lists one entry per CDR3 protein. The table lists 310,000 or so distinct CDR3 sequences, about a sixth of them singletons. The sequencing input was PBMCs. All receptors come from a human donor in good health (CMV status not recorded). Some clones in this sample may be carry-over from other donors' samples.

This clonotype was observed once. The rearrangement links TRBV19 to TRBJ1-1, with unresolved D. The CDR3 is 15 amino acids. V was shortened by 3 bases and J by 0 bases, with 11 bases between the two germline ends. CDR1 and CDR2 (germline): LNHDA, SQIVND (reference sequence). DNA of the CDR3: TGTGCCAGTAGTATTATTAGAGACATGAACACTGAAGCTTTCTTT. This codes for CASSIIRDMNTEAFF.

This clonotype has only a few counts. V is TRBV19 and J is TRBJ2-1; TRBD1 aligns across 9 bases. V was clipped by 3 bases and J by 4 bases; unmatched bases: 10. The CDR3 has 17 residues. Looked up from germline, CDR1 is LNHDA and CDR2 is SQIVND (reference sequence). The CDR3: CASSIDLGTGSYNEQFF. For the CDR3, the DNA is TGTGCCAGTAGTATCGACCTCGGGACAGGGTCATACAATGAGCAGTTCTTC. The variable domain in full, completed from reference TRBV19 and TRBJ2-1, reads DGGITQSPKYLFRKEGQNVTLSCEQNLNHDAMYWYRQDPGQGLRLIYYSQIVNDFQKGDIAEGYSVSREKKESFPLTVTSAQKNPTAFYLCASSIDLGTGSYNEQFFGPGTRLTVL.

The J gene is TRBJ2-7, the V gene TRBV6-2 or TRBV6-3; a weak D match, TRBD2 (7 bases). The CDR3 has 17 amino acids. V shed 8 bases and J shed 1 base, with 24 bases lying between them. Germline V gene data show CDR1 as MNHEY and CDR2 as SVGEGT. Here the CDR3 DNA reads TGTGCCAGCGGAAAAGAAGGTTTGGGGGGGGCTTCCTACGAGCAGTACTTC. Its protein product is CASGKEGLGGASYEQYF.

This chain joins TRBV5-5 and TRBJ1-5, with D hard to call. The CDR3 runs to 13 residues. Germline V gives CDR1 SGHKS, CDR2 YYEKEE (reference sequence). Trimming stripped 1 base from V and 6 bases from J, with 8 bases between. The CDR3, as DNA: TGTGCCAGCAGCTTGTCGTCGACTCAGCCCCAGCATTTT. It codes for CASSLSSTQPQHF. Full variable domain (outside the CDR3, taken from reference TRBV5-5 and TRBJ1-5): DAGVTQSPTHLIKTRGQQVTLRCSPISGHKSVSWYQQVLGQGPQFIFQYYEKEERGRGNFPDRFSARQFPNYSSELNVNALLLGDSALYLCASSLSSTQPQHFGDGTRLSIL.

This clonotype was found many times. CDR3 sequence: CASSLILGQGYEQYF. The CDR3 nucleotides read TGTGCCAGCAGCTTAATCCTCGGACAGGGATACGAGCAGTACTTC. V usage is TRBV7-2 and J usage is TRBJ2-7, with 8 positions matching TRBD1. Germline V gives CDR1 SGHTA, CDR2 FQGNSA. The trim removed 2 bases at V and 4 bases at J, leaving 7 bases unmatched. The CDR3 runs to 15 residues.

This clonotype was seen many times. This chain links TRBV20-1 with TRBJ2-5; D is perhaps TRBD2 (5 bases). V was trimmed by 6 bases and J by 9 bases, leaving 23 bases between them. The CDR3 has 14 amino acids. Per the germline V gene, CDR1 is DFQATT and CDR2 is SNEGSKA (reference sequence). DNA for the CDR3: TGCAGTGCCCCGGGAACTAGATTGAATTCGGCCCAGTACTTC. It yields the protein CSAPGTRLNSAQYF.

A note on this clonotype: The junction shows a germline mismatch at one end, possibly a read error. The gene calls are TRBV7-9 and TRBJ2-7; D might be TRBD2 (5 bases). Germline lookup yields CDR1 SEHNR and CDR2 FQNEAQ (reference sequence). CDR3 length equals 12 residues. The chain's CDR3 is CASSLGGSPGDF. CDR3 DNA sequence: TGTGCCAGCAGCTTAGGAGGGTCTCCCGGGGACTTC.

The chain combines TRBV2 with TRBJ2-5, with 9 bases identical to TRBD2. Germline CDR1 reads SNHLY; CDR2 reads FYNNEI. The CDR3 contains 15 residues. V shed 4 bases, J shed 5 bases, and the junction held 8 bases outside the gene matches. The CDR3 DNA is TGTGCCAGCAGTGGGCTAGCGGGGTTAAGTGAGACCCAGTACTTC. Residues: CASSGLAGLSETQYF.

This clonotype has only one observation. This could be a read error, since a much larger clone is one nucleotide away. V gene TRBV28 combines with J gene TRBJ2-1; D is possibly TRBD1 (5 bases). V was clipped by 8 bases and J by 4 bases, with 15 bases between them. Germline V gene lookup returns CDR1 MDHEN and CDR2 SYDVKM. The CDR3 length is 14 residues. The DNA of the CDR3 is TGTGCCAGCGGACCACCTGACAGTTACAATGAGCAGTTCTTC. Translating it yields CASGPPDSYNEQFF.

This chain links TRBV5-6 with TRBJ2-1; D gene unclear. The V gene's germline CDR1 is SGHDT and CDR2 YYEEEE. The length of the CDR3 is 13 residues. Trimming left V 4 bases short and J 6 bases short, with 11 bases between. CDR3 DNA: TGTGCCAGCAGCCCCCCGCGCCGCAATGAGCAGTTCTTC. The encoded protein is CASSPPRRNEQFF. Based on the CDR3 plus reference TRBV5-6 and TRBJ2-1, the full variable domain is DAGVTQSPTHLIKTRGQQVTLRCSPKSGHDTVSWYQQALGQGPQFIFQYYEEEERQRGNFPDRFSGHQFPNYSSELNVNALLLGDSALYLCASSPPRRNEQFFGPGTRLTVL.

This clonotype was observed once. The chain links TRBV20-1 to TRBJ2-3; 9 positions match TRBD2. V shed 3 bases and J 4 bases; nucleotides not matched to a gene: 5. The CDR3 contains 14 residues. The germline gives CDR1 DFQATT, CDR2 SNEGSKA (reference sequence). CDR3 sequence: CSASAGGSADTQYF. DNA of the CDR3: TGCAGTGCTAGCGCGGGGGGGAGCGCAGATACGCAGTATTTT.

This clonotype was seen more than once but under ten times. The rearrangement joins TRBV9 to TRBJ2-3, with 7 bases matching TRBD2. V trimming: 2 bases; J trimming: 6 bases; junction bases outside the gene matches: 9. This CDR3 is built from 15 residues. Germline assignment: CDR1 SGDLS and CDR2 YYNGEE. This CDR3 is CASSVSGSRGDTQYF. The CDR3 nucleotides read TGTGCCAGCAGCGTTAGCGGGTCCCGTGGGGATACGCAGTATTTT.

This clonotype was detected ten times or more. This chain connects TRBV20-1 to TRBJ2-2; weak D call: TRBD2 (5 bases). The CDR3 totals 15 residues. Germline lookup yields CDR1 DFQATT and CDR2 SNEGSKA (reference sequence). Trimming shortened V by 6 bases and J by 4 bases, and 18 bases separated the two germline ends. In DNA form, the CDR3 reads TGCAGTGCGCGAGAGGGCCCCGCGGGCACCGGGGAGCTGTTTTTT. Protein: CSAREGPAGTGELFF.

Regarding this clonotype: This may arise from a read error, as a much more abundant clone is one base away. CDR3 nucleotides: TGTGCCAGCGGCCCCGGGGCTACCGGCGGCTATACGCAGTATTTT. Translation gives CASGPGATGGYTQYF. The V gene is TRBV7-6, the J gene TRBJ2-3; either TRBD1 or TRBD2 may supply D (5 bases each). CDR3 size: 15 residues. The V end was cut by 8 bases, the J end by 7 bases, with 22 bases between. Per germline, CDR1 SGHVS and CDR2 FNYEAQ.

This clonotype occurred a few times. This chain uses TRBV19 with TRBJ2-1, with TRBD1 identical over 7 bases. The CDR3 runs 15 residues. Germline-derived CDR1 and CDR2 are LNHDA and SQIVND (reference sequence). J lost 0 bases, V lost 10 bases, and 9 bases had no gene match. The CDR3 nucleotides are TGTGCCACGATGACAGGGTCAAGCTCCTACAATGAGCAGTTCTTC. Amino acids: CATMTGSSSYNEQFF. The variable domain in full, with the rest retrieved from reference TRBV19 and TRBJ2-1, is DGGITQSPKYLFRKEGQNVTLSCEQNLNHDAMYWYRQDPGQGLRLIYYSQIVNDFQKGDIAEGYSVSREKKESFPLTVTSAQKNPTAFYLCATMTGSSSYNEQFFGPGTRLTVL.

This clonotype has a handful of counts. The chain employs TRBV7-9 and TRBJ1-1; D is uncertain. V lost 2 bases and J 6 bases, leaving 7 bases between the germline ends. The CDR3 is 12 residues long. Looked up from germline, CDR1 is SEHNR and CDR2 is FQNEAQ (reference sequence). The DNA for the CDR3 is TGTGCCAGCAGCTTATTCGCGGCTGAAGCTTTCTTT. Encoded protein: CASSLFAAEAFF.

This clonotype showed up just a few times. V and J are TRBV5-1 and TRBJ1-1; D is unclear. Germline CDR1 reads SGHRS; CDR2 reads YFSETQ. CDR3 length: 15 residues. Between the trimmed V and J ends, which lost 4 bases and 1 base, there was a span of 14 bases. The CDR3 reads CASSPQMTSNTEAFF. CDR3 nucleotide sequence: TGCGCCAGCAGCCCCCAGATGACATCGAACACTGAAGCTTTCTTT.

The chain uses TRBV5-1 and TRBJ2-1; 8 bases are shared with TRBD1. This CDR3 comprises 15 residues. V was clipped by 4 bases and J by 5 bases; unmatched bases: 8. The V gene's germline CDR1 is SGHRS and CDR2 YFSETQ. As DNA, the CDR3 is TGCGCCAGCAGCCAGGACAGGGCATTGCACAATGAGCAGTTCTTC. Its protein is CASSQDRALHNEQFF.

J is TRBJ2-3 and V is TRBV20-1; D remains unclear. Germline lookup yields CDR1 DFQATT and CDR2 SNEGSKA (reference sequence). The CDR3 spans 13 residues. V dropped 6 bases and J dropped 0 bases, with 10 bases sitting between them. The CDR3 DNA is TGCAGTGCGCCTCACTTTAGCACAGATACGCAGTATTTT. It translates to CSAPHFSTDTQYF.

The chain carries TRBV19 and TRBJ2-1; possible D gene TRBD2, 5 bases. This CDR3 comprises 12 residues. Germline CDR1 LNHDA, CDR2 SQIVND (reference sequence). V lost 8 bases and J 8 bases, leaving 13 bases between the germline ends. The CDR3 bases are TGTGCCAGTGCCGGGGATAGGTATGAGCAGTTCTTC. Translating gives CASAGDRYEQFF.

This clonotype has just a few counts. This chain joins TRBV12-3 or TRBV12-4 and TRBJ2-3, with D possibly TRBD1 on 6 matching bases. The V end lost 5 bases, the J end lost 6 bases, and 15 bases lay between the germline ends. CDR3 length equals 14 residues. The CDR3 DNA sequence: TGTGCCAGCAGTATGACAGGCCAGGAGGATACGCAGTATTTT. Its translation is CASSMTGQEDTQYF.

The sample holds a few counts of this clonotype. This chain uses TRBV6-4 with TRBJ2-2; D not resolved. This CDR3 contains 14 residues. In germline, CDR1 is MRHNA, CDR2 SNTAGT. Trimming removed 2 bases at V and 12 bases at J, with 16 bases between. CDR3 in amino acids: CASSDGTASGQLFF. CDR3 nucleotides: TGTGCCAGCAGTGACGGTACCGCGTCGGGCCAGCTGTTTTTT.

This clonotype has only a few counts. The CDR3 spells CASSDGAEQYF. Written as DNA, the CDR3 is TGTGCCAGTAGTGACGGGGCTGAGCAGTACTTC. The chain joins TRBV19 to TRBJ2-7; D possibly uses TRBD1 or TRBD2 (5 bases each). CDR3 length: 11 residues. Germline lookup yields CDR1 LNHDA and CDR2 SQIVND (reference sequence). The V end was cut by 5 bases, the J end by 7 bases, with 9 bases between.

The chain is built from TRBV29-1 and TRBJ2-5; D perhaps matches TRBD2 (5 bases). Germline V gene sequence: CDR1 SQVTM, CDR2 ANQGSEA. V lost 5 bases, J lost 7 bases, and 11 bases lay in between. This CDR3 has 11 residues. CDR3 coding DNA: TGCAGCGTTTCCCAACGGGGGACCCAGTACTTC. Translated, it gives CSVSQRGTQYF. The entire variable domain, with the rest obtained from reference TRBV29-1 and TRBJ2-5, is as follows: SAVISQKPSRDICQRGTSLTIQCQVDSQVTMMFWYRQQPGQSLTLIATANQGSEATYESGFVIDKFPISRPNLTFSTLTVSNMSPEDSSIYLCSVSQRGTQYFGPGTRLLVL.

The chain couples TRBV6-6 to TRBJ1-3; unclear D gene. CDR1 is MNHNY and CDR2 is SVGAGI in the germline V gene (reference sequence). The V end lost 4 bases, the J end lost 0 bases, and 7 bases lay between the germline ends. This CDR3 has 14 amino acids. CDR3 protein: CASSSDLSGNTIYF. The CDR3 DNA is TGTGCCAGCAGTTCGGACCTCTCTGGAAACACCATATATTTT.